The 30 T cell receptor beta chains in this list originate from one sample, sequenced in a study of cytomegalovirus exposure and HLA in healthy donors. PCR used 60 Vbeta primers and 13 Jbeta primers. The assay was immunoSEQ multiplex PCR, and TCRdb's table has in-frame clones only and misses some. The data show 100,000 to 150,000 clones, approximately 80% seen once. The specimen was PBMCs. The source is a man between 35 and 55 years old in good health and CMV-seronegative.

V and J are TRBV4-3 and TRBJ2-2; 9 bases line up with TRBD1. V was clipped by 3 bases and J by 5 bases; unmatched bases: 13. This CDR3 contains 18 residues. Germline assignment: CDR1 LGHNA and CDR2 YSLEER. CDR3 bases: TGCGCCAGCAGCCATCCCACCCCGGACAGGGGCGGGACCGGGGAGCTGTTTTTT. Translation gives CASSHPTPDRGGTGELFF.

The chain links TRBV6-6 to TRBJ1-2; D is ambiguous. The V end lost 5 bases, the J end lost 5 bases, and 9 bases lay between the germline ends. Germline lookup yields CDR1 MNHNY and CDR2 SVGAGI (reference sequence). This CDR3 is built from 12 residues. The CDR3 DNA reads as TGTGCCAGCAGTCACCTAATGTATGGCTACACCTTC. Translating it yields CASSHLMYGYTF.

This clone appeared once. This chain links TRBV29-1 with TRBJ1-2; D gene uncertain. Germline V gene sequence: CDR1 SQVTM, CDR2 ANQGSEA. V lost 5 bases, J lost 7 bases, and 14 bases lay in between. This CDR3 region has 12 residues. Here the CDR3 DNA reads TGCAGCGTTCTGACGGGGTCACTTGGCTACACCTTC. It is translated as CSVLTGSLGYTF.

This chain uses TRBV7-3 with TRBJ2-3, with TRBD2 as a possible D gene (5 bases). With 2 bases removed from V and 0 bases from J, the gap between germline ends came to 12 bases. The CDR3 length is 16 residues. Germline V gives CDR1 SGHTA, CDR2 FQGTGA. CDR3 loop: CASSLYGRGSTDTQYF. The CDR3 DNA reads TGTGCCAGCAGCTTATATGGACGGGGAAGCACAGATACGCAGTATTTT.

Concerning this clone: One junction end does not reproduce the germline sequence, and a read error may be involved. The rearrangement uses TRBV5-6 and TRBJ2-6; 12 nucleotides align to TRBD1. The germline gives CDR1 SGHDT, CDR2 YYEEEE. The CDR3 is made up of 19 amino acids. The CDR3 DNA sequence: TGTGCCAGCAGCCGCCCCCCGGGACAGGGGGCGTCTGGGGCCAACGGCCTGACTTTC. Protein product: CASSRPPGQGASGANGLTF.

The genes are TRBV6-5 and TRBJ2-2, with 8 bases aligning to TRBD2. This CDR3 has 15 amino acids. V gave up 7 bases and J gave up 4 bases; unmatched junction bases: 8. Germline CDR1 reads MNHEY; CDR2 reads SVGAGI. As DNA, the CDR3 is TGTGCCAGCAAGCGGCTAGCGGGTTCCACCGGGGAGCTGTTTTTT. Amino acid sequence: CASKRLAGSTGELFF.

Comment on this clone: The junction departs from germline at one end; a sequencing error may be responsible. This chain joins TRBV7-9 and TRBJ1-6, with 7 bases aligning to TRBD1. The CDR3 is 16 residues long. Germline-derived CDR1 and CDR2 are SEHNR and FQNEAQ (reference sequence). The CDR3 is CSSGVRTGRINSPLHF. The CDR3 DNA is TGTTCCAGCGGCGTAAGGACAGGTCGGATTAATTCACCCCTCCACTTT. Drawing the rest from reference TRBV7-9 and TRBJ1-6, the complete variable domain is DTGVSQNPRHKITKRGQNVTFRCDPISEHNRLYWYRQTLGQGPEFLTYFQNEAQLEKSRLLSDRFSAERPKGSFSTLEIQRTEQGDSAMYLCSSGVRTGRINSPLHFGNGTRLTVT.

The rearrangement joins TRBV6-5 to TRBJ1-3; D is perhaps TRBD1 (6 bases). V was trimmed by 5 bases and J by 2 bases, leaving 7 bases between them. CDR3 length: 13 residues. The germline V gene has CDR1 MNHEY and CDR2 SVGAGI. This CDR3 reads CASSAGAGNTIYF. The CDR3 bases are TGTGCCAGCAGTGCAGGGGCTGGAAACACCATATATTTT.

The rearrangement joins TRBV4-2 to TRBJ1-3; 7 positions agree with TRBD1. The junction had 6 bases not matched to a gene; V was cut back by 1 base and J by 0 bases. Per the germline V gene, CDR1 is LGHNA and CDR2 is YNFKEQ. There are 17 residues in the CDR3. The CDR3, as DNA: TGTGCCAGCAGCCAAGGACTAGACAGGGACTCTGGAAACACCATATATTTT. Its protein product is CASSQGLDRDSGNTIYF.

This clone was counted once. The chain combines TRBV21-1 with TRBJ2-1; TRBD1 reflects the table's D call only, with no check against the DNA. TRBV21-1 is listed as a pseudogene. The CDR3 covers 13 residues. The CDR3 loop is CARPGTGYNEQFF. DNA of the CDR3: TGTGCCAGGCCCGGGACAGGGTACAATGAGCAGTTCTTC.

The rearrangement joins TRBV6-1 to TRBJ2-1, with 7 bases that match TRBD1. V was pared by 6 bases and J by 2 bases, with 7 bases of the junction left unmatched. The CDR3 is 15 amino acids. Germline CDR1 reads MNHNS; CDR2 reads SASEGT. The CDR3 region has the DNA TGTGCCAGCAGGCTCGGGACAGCCACCTACAATGAGCAGTTCTTC. As protein: CASRLGTATYNEQFF.

The chain joins TRBV6-7 to TRBJ2-3; D is unresolved. TRBV6-7 is known as an ORF, though its function is uncertain. CDR3 length: 16 amino acids. Trimming shortened V by 6 bases and J by 2 bases, and 18 bases separated the two germline ends. The DNA for the CDR3 is TGTGCCAGCAGCCAACCCCCCCCGAGATTCACAGATACGCAGTATTTT. It yields the protein CASSQPPPRFTDTQYF.

The chain employs TRBV21-1 and TRBJ2-3; TRBD1, the table's D call, was not compared with the DNA. TRBV21-1 is a recognized pseudogene. The CDR3 has 14 residues. The DNA for the CDR3 is TGTGCCAGCAGCAAAGGGGGCTCCACAGATACGCAGTATTTT. It is translated as CASSKGGSTDTQYF.

The chain uses TRBV5-1 and TRBJ2-2; the D gene is possibly TRBD1 (5 bases). Trimming pared 4 bases from V and 0 bases from J, leaving 10 bases between. Germline V CDR1 and CDR2: SGHRS, YFSETQ. The CDR3 length is 15 residues. The CDR3 protein is CASSPETANTGELFF. The CDR3 nucleotides read TGCGCCAGCAGCCCCGAGACAGCGAACACCGGGGAGCTGTTTTTT.

This clone showed up just a few times. The genes are TRBV6-1 and TRBJ2-7; D gene uncertain. Trimming stripped 3 bases from V and 3 bases from J, with 3 bases between. CDR3 length: 11 residues. Germline CDR1 reads MNHNS; CDR2 reads SASEGT. The CDR3 loop is CASSDGYEQYF. The DNA for the CDR3 is TGTGCCAGCAGTGACGGCTACGAGCAGTACTTC.

The rearrangement joins TRBV2 to TRBJ1-3, with D hard to call. Germline loops: CDR1 SNHLY, CDR2 FYNNEI. CDR3 length: 18 residues. V dropped 4 bases and J dropped 0 bases, with 19 bases sitting between them. The CDR3 bases are TGTGCCAGCAGTGGGGCCCTAGCGGGCCCGATCTCTGGAAACACCATATATTTT. This sequence encodes CASSGALAGPISGNTIYF.

As DNA, the CDR3 is TGTGCCAGCAGCTACCATCCGGGACAGGGAAACGAAGAGCAGTACTTC. Its translation: CASSYHPGQGNEEQYF. The V gene is TRBV9, the J gene TRBJ2-5, with TRBD1 identical over 9 bases. The CDR3 has 16 amino acids. Germline-derived CDR1 and CDR2 are SGDLS and YYNGEE. Trimming removed 4 bases from V and 11 bases from J; junction bases left unmatched: 18.

This clone is classed as medium-sized. This chain connects TRBV2 to TRBJ1-1; 7 bases line up with TRBD1. This CDR3 spans 14 amino acids. The germline V gene has CDR1 SNHLY and CDR2 FYNNEI. V shed 6 bases, J shed 1 base, and the junction held 5 bases outside the gene matches. The CDR3 reads CASSPRTGNTEAFF. The CDR3 DNA reads as TGTGCCAGCAGCCCGAGGACAGGGAACACTGAAGCTTTCTTT.

In this sample, this clone turned up a few times. The chain is built from TRBV15 and TRBJ1-1; D gene ambiguous. CDR3 size: 13 residues. The germline V and J ends were trimmed by 0 bases and 8 bases, with 10 bases remaining between them. The germline gives CDR1 LNHNV, CDR2 YYDKDF (reference sequence). The CDR3 DNA is TGTGCCACCAGCAGAGAGGCCCCAGGCGAAGCTTTCTTT. Translating gives CATSREAPGEAFF.

The chain couples TRBV4-3 to TRBJ2-1; the D gene is possibly TRBD2 (5 bases). In germline, CDR1 is LGHNA, CDR2 YSLEER. This CDR3 spans 15 amino acids. Trimming left V 1 base short and J 0 bases short, with 7 bases between. The CDR3 spells CASSQAGNSYNEQFF. The CDR3 nucleotides read TGCGCCAGCAGCCAAGCCGGGAACTCCTACAATGAGCAGTTCTTC.

The chain recombines TRBV5-1 with TRBJ1-5, with TRBD1 identical over 10 bases. Germline V lookup: CDR1 SGHRS, CDR2 YFSETQ. With V trimmed by 4 bases and J by 8 bases, 6 bases remained unmatched. The length of the CDR3 is 14 residues. For the CDR3, the DNA is TGCGCCAGCAGCCAGGGACAGGGGATCGAGCCCCAGCATTTT. Amino acids: CASSQGQGIEPQHF.

This sequence joins TRBV27 and TRBJ2-2, with TRBD1 matching over 9 bases. CDR3 length equals 16 residues. V gave up 6 bases and J gave up 4 bases; unmatched junction bases: 9. Germline V gives CDR1 MNHEY, CDR2 SMNVEV (reference sequence). CDR3 residues: CASSREGQGSTGELFF. The DNA for the CDR3 is TGTGCCAGCAGCAGGGAAGGACAGGGGTCCACCGGGGAGCTGTTTTTT.

The chain employs TRBV5-4 and TRBJ1-6; D is unresolved. This CDR3 is 13 amino acids long. With 0 bases removed from V and 8 bases from J, the gap between germline ends came to 6 bases. In germline, CDR1 is SGHNT, CDR2 YYREEE (reference sequence). In nucleotides, the CDR3 is TGTGCCAGCAGCTTGGGGGGAGATTCACCCCTCCACTTT. Amino acids: CASSLGGDSPLHF.

This sequence joins TRBV2 and TRBJ2-2, with 7 bases matching TRBD2. Trimming cost V 10 bases and J 0 bases; bases outside gene matches: 8. The CDR3 is 15 residues long. Germline CDR1 reads SNHLY; CDR2 reads FYNNEI. Here the CDR3 reads CAIIGEGPNTGELFF. CDR3 in DNA: TGTGCCATAATCGGGGAGGGCCCGAACACCGGGGAGCTGTTTTTT. The whole variable domain, filled in from reference TRBV2 and TRBJ2-2, reads EPEVTQTPSHQVTQMGQEVILRCVPISNHLYFYWYRQILGQKVEFLVSFYNNEISEKSEIFDDQFSVERPDGSNFTLKIRSTKLEDSAMYFCAIIGEGPNTGELFFGEGSRLTVL.

The rearrangement uses TRBV5-1 and TRBJ2-1; D perhaps matches TRBD1 (5 bases). The germline CDR1 and CDR2 sequences are SGHRS and YFSETQ. The CDR3 loop spans 17 amino acids. V was cut by 1 base and J by 2 bases, with 16 bases left in between. CDR3 residues: CASSLMLRTLTYNEQFF. The CDR3 DNA reads as TGCGCCAGCAGCTTGATGCTGAGGACACTTACCTACAATGAGCAGTTCTTC.

Concerning this clone itself: This sample includes further DNA sequences coding for the same CDR3. The chain couples TRBV7-3 to TRBJ2-7, with TRBD1 matching 10 bases. J lost 4 bases, V lost 5 bases, and 2 bases had no gene match. The length of the CDR3 is 13 residues. Germline V gene data show CDR1 as SGHTA and CDR2 as FQGTGA. For the CDR3, the DNA is TGTGCCAGCAGCCGGGACAGGGGTTACGAGCAGTACTTC. It yields the protein CASSRDRGYEQYF.

The V and J genes are TRBV4-2 and TRBJ2-7; TRBD2 is a possible D gene (5 bases). The germline CDR1 and CDR2 sequences are LGHNA and YNFKEQ. This CDR3 comprises 16 residues. V lost 1 base, J lost 2 bases, and 15 bases lay in between. The CDR3 sequence is CASSQVGREITYEQYF. The CDR3 nucleotides read TGTGCCAGCAGCCAAGTAGGGAGAGAAATTACCTACGAGCAGTACTTC.

A single count supports this clone. V gene TRBV19 combines with J gene TRBJ1-5, with D unclear. V lost 1 base and J 6 bases, leaving 13 bases between the germline ends. Germline CDR1 LNHDA, CDR2 SQIVND (reference sequence). The CDR3 sequence is 15 residues long. In DNA, the CDR3 is TGTGCCAGTAGTATAGTCACAAGGGAGGCTCAGCCCCAGCATTTT. Its protein is CASSIVTREAQPQHF.

This chain links TRBV7-7 with TRBJ2-5; maybe TRBD2 (5 bases). V was cut by 5 bases and J by 5 bases, with 15 bases left in between. Germline V lookup: CDR1 SSHAT, CDR2 FNYEAQ (reference sequence). This CDR3 spans 14 amino acids. The CDR3 sequence: CASSPTRRGETQYF. For the CDR3, the DNA is TGTGCCAGCAGCCCCACACGTCGCGGGGAGACCCAGTACTTC.

The chain joins TRBV2 to TRBJ2-7; no clear D. Germline V lookup: CDR1 SNHLY, CDR2 FYNNEI. V lost 6 bases and J 5 bases, leaving 8 bases between the germline ends. This CDR3 is built from 11 residues. This CDR3 is CASSPLDEQYF. The CDR3 nucleotides are TGTGCCAGCAGCCCCCTAGACGAGCAGTACTTC.